This TCR beta chain was identified during a study of blood T cell repertoires in COVID-19. Across the whole study: Samples taken during acute and convalescent COVID-19 were collected in the United States, Italy and Spain. The analysed material was cDNA or gDNA that came from T cells, B-cell-depleted T cells, or PBMCs.

Per the original data handling: Researchers report that nucleated cell counts were estimated from reference gene primer amplification. Sequencing used immunoSEQ multiplex PCR; TCRdb keeps in-frame clones, though not all of them. V and J calls and clone size come straight from that table; D and trimming were deduced from the DNA. Of fewer than 350,000 clones in the sample, 80% to 95% were seen once. A few counts support this clone. V shed 0 bases and J shed 2 bases, with 10 bases lying between them. The CDR3 runs 15 residues. Germline-derived CDR1 and CDR2 are LNHDA and SQIVND (reference sequence). The sample comprised peripheral blood. The TCR was taken from a woman aged 25 to 39 with COVID-19, enrolled during active disease. V and J are TRBV19 and TRBJ1-1; D is uncertain. DNA for the CDR3: TGTGCCAGTAGTATAGATCGAGGGCGTAACACTGAAGCTTTCTTT. It translates to CASSIDRGRNTEAFF. Together with reference TRBV19 and TRBJ1-1, the CDR3 gives the full variable domain: DGGITQSPKYLFRKEGQNVTLSCEQNLNHDAMYWYRQDPGQGLRLIYYSQIVNDFQKGDIAEGYSVSREKKESFPLTVTSAQKNPTAFYLCASSIDRGRNTEAFFGQGTRLTVV.